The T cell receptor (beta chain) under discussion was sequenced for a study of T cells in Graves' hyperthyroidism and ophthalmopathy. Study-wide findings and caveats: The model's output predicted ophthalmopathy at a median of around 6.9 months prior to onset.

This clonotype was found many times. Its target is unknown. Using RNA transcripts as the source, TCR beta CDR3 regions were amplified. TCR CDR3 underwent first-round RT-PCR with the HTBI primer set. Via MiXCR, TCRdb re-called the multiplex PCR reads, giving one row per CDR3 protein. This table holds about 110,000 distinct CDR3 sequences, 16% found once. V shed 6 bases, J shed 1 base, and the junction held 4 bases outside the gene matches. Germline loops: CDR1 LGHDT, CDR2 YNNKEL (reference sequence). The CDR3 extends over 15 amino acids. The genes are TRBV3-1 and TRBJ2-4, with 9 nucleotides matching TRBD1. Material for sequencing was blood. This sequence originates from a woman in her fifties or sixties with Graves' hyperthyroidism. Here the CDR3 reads CASSQQGAAKNIQYF. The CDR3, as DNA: TGTGCCAGCAGTCAACAGGGGGCGGCCAAAAACATTCAGTACTTC.